This paragraph covers one TCR beta chain sequence. Its antigen is not identified. TCR beta cDNA libraries included unique molecular identifiers. Researchers reported 400,000 to 550,000 cDNA molecules coming from 1 to 10 million T cells. TCRdb fed the PCR reads into MiXCR, producing one record per CDR3 protein. The sample lists hundreds of thousands of distinct CDR3 sequences; around 40% were seen once. The source of the sample is a study of post-analysis software for immune sequencing data. Study outcomes and limitations: In patients, five TRBV segments were more frequent than in controls, with TRBV5-6, TRBV5-1 and TRBV20-1 among them. Patients with multiple sclerosis recorded significantly lower normalized Chao1 diversity than controls, the study found.

The V gene lost 5 bases and the J gene lost 4 bases, with 10 bases spanning the gap. CDR1 and CDR2 from the germline V gene are SGHTA and FQGTGA. This CDR3 contains 13 residues. This chain connects TRBV7-3 to TRBJ2-3; unclear D gene. Material: blood. This receptor was taken from a girl aged 5 to 17 with multiple sclerosis. The CDR3 protein is CASSPSGADTQYF. CDR3 in DNA: TGTGCCAGCAGCCCATCGGGCGCAGATACGCAGTATTTT.